This TCR beta chain was profiled in a study of blood T cell repertoires in COVID-19. Study as a whole: Acute and convalescent COVID-19 samples came from the United States, Italy and Spain. Sources were T cells, B-cell-depleted T cells, or PBMCs; the material itself was cDNA or gDNA.

CDR3 length: 12 residues. The germline gives CDR1 MGHDK, CDR2 SYGVNS. For this clone: One junction end disagrees with the germline gene, perhaps due to a read error.

Here immunoSEQ multiplex PCR was the method, and the copy in TCRdb shows in-frame clones only, minus some. The sample consists of 250,000 or so clones, 89% of them appearing once. The chain is built from TRBV25-1 and TRBJ2-1; 10 bases align to TRBD2. This TCR came from a woman in her thirties or forties who had recovered from COVID-19. The sequenced sample was peripheral blood. Here the CDR3 reads CASGTSDKIEVF. For the CDR3, the DNA is TGTGCCTCCGGGACTAGCGACAAGATCGAGGTCTTC.